This TCR beta chain was captured in a study of blood T cell repertoires in COVID-19. As for the study in general: From T cells, B-cell-depleted T cells, or PBMCs came the material, which was cDNA or gDNA.

CDR1 and CDR2 from the germline V gene are LGHDT and YNNKEL (reference sequence). The V gene lost 2 bases and the J gene lost 5 bases, with 13 bases spanning the gap. The CDR3 covers 16 residues. In the original processing: Counts of nucleated cells, estimated from reference gene primer amplification, were obtained. The method was immunoSEQ multiplex PCR; TCRdb's version includes in-frame clones alone and lacks a portion of them. The D gene and trimming were derived from the DNA, and the V and J assignments and clone size from that table. The data show 400,000 or so clones, around 84% seen once. The V call is TRBV3-1 (or the pseudogene TRBV3-2), the J call TRBJ1-6; D is uncertain. The receptor was derived from a human donor in a cohort sampled during active COVID-19. The specimen was peripheral blood. The CDR3 nucleotides read TGTGCCAGCAGCCAATGGGCCGGGGATGATAATTCACCCCTCCACTTT. Residues: CASSQWAGDDNSPLHF.